These 26 T cell receptor beta chains originate from one sample sequenced in a study of cytomegalovirus exposure and HLA in healthy donors. Researchers ran the PCR with 60 Vbeta and 13 Jbeta primers. The method was immunoSEQ multiplex PCR; TCRdb's version includes in-frame clones alone and lacks a portion of them. The table records about 64,000 clones, 85% of them present only once. The sample taken for sequencing was PBMCs. The receptors were sampled from a female donor in good health and CMV-seronegative.

The V call is TRBV27, the J call TRBJ2-3; D gene ambiguous. V was shortened by 4 bases and J by 4 bases, with 12 bases between the two germline ends. Germline V CDR1 and CDR2: MNHEY, SMNVEV (reference sequence). The CDR3 extends over 14 amino acids. CDR3 protein: CASSYSPPADTQYF. In DNA form, the CDR3 reads TGTGCCAGCAGTTACTCCCCGCCGGCAGATACGCAGTATTTT.

This clone has only one observation. The chain couples TRBV2 to TRBJ2-6; TRBD2 might be the D (5 bases). Trimming pared 4 bases from V and 4 bases from J, leaving 11 bases between. The CDR3 contains 15 residues. In germline, CDR1 is SNHLY, CDR2 FYNNEI. The CDR3 DNA reads TGTGCCAGCAGTGGAGGGCCGGCAGGGGCCAACGTCCTGACTTTC. This encodes CASSGGPAGANVLTF.

The CDR3 coding sequence is TGTGCCAGCAGCCCGCCGGGACAGGATATCACCGGGGAGCTGTTTTTT. Translated, it gives CASSPPGQDITGELFF. The gene calls are TRBV28 and TRBJ2-2, with 8 bases that match TRBD1. Germline trimming cut 6 bases from V and 4 bases from J; bases unmatched to any gene: 10. CDR1 and CDR2 from the germline V gene are MDHEN and SYDVKM. The CDR3 is made up of 16 amino acids.

In this sample, this clone turned up a few times. V is TRBV7-2 and J is TRBJ2-6; D possibly corresponds to TRBD2 (6 bases). The CDR3 covers 16 residues. The ends were cut back, 6 bases at V and 0 bases at J, with 12 bases in the middle. Germline CDR1 reads SGHTA; CDR2 reads FQGNSA. The CDR3 DNA reads TGTGCCAGCAGGGGACTGGGAAACTCTGGGGCCAACGTCCTGACTTTC. It yields the protein CASRGLGNSGANVLTF.

The chain recombines TRBV4-1 with TRBJ2-1; D is unclear. V lost 2 bases, J lost 4 bases, and 6 bases lay in between. Per germline, CDR1 MGHRA and CDR2 YSYEKL. The CDR3 extends over 13 amino acids. The CDR3 is CASSQSYYNEQFF. CDR3 coding DNA: TGCGCCAGCAGCCAAAGCTATTACAATGAGCAGTTCTTC.

This sequence joins TRBV7-9 and TRBJ2-7; 8 nucleotides line up with TRBD1. CDR3 length: 15 amino acids. V was pared by 5 bases and J by 1 base, with 7 bases of the junction left unmatched. Germline V gene lookup returns CDR1 SEHNR and CDR2 FQNEAQ (reference sequence). Here the CDR3 DNA reads TGTGCCAGCAGCCCCGCAGGGGGCGGTTCCTACGAGCAGTACTTC. Its translation: CASSPAGGGSYEQYF.

V is TRBV5-1 and J is TRBJ1-2; 7 nucleotides align to TRBD1. CDR1 is SGHRS and CDR2 is YFSETQ in the germline V gene. V gave up 2 bases and J gave up 6 bases; unmatched junction bases: 1. The CDR3 is 12 amino acids. The CDR3 is CASSLDRDGYTF. In nucleotides, the CDR3 is TGCGCCAGCAGCTTAGACAGGGATGGCTACACCTTC. Looking up the rest from reference TRBV5-1 and TRBJ1-2 gives the full variable domain: KAGVTQTPRYLIKTRGQQVTLSCSPISGHRSVSWYQQTPGQGLQFLFEYFSETQRNKGNFPGRFSGRQFSNSRSEMNVSTLELGDSALYLCASSLDRDGYTFGSGTRLTVV.

The chain recombines TRBV7-8 with TRBJ1-5; the D gene is possibly TRBD1 (5 bases). The germline V gene encodes CDR1 SGHVS and CDR2 FQNEAQ. V was pared by 0 bases and J by 3 bases, with 9 bases between. CDR3 length: 15 amino acids. CDR3 nucleotides: TGTGCCAGCAGCTTAGCCGGGGGGATCAATCAGCCCCAGCATTTT. It yields the protein CASSLAGGINQPQHF.

The V call is TRBV13, the J call TRBJ1-1, with a possible D match to TRBD1 (5 bases). This CDR3 is built from 13 residues. Trimming removed 0 bases at V and 6 bases at J, with 8 bases between. Germline loops: CDR1 PRHDT, CDR2 FYEKMQ (reference sequence). The CDR3 here is CASSLGGLAEAFF. DNA for the CDR3: TGTGCCAGCAGCTTAGGGGGGCTCGCTGAAGCTTTCTTT.

This clone appeared a few times. This chain connects TRBV4-3 to TRBJ1-1; tentative D call: TRBD1 (5 bases). The CDR3 runs 14 residues. V was trimmed by 1 base and J by 3 bases, leaving 9 bases between them. Germline-derived CDR1 and CDR2 are LGHNA and YSLEER. The CDR3 loop is CASSQGTRHTEAFF. The CDR3 DNA reads TGCGCCAGCAGCCAAGGGACACGACACACTGAAGCTTTCTTT.

The CDR3 protein is CASSPGQGAFWPLHF. The CDR3 region has the DNA TGTGCCAGCAGCCCGGGACAGGGCGCCTTTTGGCCCCTCCACTTT. The rearrangement links TRBV13 to TRBJ1-6; 9 nucleotides align to TRBD1. The CDR3 is 15 residues long. Per the germline V gene, CDR1 is PRHDT and CDR2 is FYEKMQ (reference sequence). The trim removed 5 bases at V and 13 bases at J, leaving 12 bases unmatched. Full variable domain (remainder filled in from reference TRBV13 and TRBJ1-6): AAGVIQSPRHLIKEKRETATLKCYPIPRHDTVYWYQQGPGQDPQFLISFYEKMQSDKGSIPDRFSAQQFSDYHSELNMSSLELGDSALYFCASSPGQGAFWPLHFGNGTRLTVT.

The gene calls are TRBV10-3 and TRBJ2-7; 11 nucleotides align to TRBD2. The length of the CDR3 is 17 residues. From germline, CDR1 is ENHRY and CDR2 SYGVKD. The junction had 18 bases not matched to a gene; V was cut back by 10 bases and J by 4 bases. The CDR3 coding sequence is TGTGCCACCAGCGGGCTAGCGGGAGGACTAGGGGGGTACGAGCAGTACTTC. Translation gives CATSGLAGGLGGYEQYF.

CDR3 coding DNA: TGTGCCAGCAGCCAAGGGACAGGGGCTTTGCTCTCCCCACAAGATACGCAGTATTTT. Its translation: CASSQGTGALLSPQDTQYF. The rearrangement joins TRBV4-2 to TRBJ2-3; 9 bases map to TRBD1. Germline CDR1 reads LGHNA; CDR2 reads YNFKEQ. The CDR3 runs 19 residues. J was trimmed by 5 bases and V by 1 base; bases with no gene match: 16.

In DNA, the CDR3 is TGTGCCAGCAGTTTATACCCGGGTGCTGGCAATGAGCAGTTCTTC. It yields the protein CASSLYPGAGNEQFF. V is TRBV27 and J is TRBJ2-1; D is unresolved. Germline CDR1 and CDR2: MNHEY and SMNVEV (reference sequence). The CDR3 consists of 15 residues. V was clipped by 1 base and J by 6 bases, with 13 bases between them.

CDR3 protein: CASSVASGQGYEQYF. The CDR3 DNA reads as TGTGCCAGCAGCGTAGCATCCGGACAGGGCTACGAGCAGTACTTC. V gene TRBV9 combines with J gene TRBJ2-7, with 8 nucleotides matching TRBD1. The CDR3 contains 15 residues. From germline, CDR1 is SGDLS and CDR2 YYNGEE. J gave up 3 bases and V 0 bases, and 5 bases lay outside the gene matches.

The chain has TRBV2 and TRBJ1-4; D perhaps matches TRBD1 (6 bases). Germline loops: CDR1 SNHLY, CDR2 FYNNEI. V gave up 6 bases and J gave up 6 bases, with 14 bases separating them. This CDR3 has 14 residues. CDR3: CASSLQGDHEKLFF. DNA for the CDR3: TGTGCCAGCAGCCTACAGGGTGATCATGAAAAACTGTTTTTT.

V and J are TRBV6-6 and TRBJ2-7; the D gene is possibly TRBD2 (6 bases). Germline values: CDR1 MNHNY, CDR2 SVGAGI (reference sequence). The CDR3 has 15 amino acids. The germline V and J ends were trimmed by 5 bases and 6 bases, with 20 bases remaining between them. This chain's CDR3 is CASSDTSGRRFEQYF. Here the CDR3 DNA reads TGTGCCAGCAGTGACACCAGTGGGAGGAGGTTCGAGCAGTACTTC.

J is TRBJ1-4 and V is TRBV30, with TRBD1 as a possible D gene (6 bases). This CDR3 is built from 15 residues. Trimming pared 0 bases from V and 4 bases from J, leaving 12 bases between. The V gene's germline CDR1 is GTSNPN and CDR2 SVGIG (reference sequence). The CDR3 coding sequence is TGTGCCTGGAGTGTAGGGGGGGGATATAATGAAAAACTGTTTTTT. Translating it yields CAWSVGGGYNEKLFF.

V usage is TRBV6-5 and J usage is TRBJ1-2, with D possibly being TRBD1 (6 bases). V was cut by 2 bases and J by 6 bases, with 10 bases left in between. CDR1 and CDR2 (germline): MNHEY, SVGAGI. This CDR3 spans 13 amino acids. CDR3 DNA: TGTGCCAGCAGTTACAGCAGGGGACATGGCTACACCTTC. Amino acid sequence: CASSYSRGHGYTF.

This sequence joins TRBV5-6 and TRBJ2-2, with TRBD1 matching 12 bases. The V gene end was trimmed by 0 bases and the J gene end by 7 bases; junction bases not matched to a gene: 7. CDR1 is SGHDT and CDR2 is YYEEEE in the germline V gene. This CDR3 has 17 amino acids. The CDR3 region has the DNA TGTGCCAGCAGCTTGGTTGCCGGGACAGGGGGCGTCGGGGAGCTGTTTTTT. This codes for CASSLVAGTGGVGELFF.

This clone appeared once. V and J are TRBV5-5 and TRBJ2-3; D ambiguous. V lost 0 bases and J 5 bases, leaving 4 bases between the germline ends. The CDR3 is made up of 12 amino acids. CDR1 is SGHKS and CDR2 is YYEKEE in the germline V gene (reference sequence). The CDR3 here is CASSLGLDTQYF. The DNA for the CDR3 is TGTGCCAGCAGCTTGGGACTAGATACGCAGTATTTT.

The chain combines TRBV7-2 with TRBJ2-7; 12 nucleotides match TRBD2. V trimming: 1 base; J trimming: 7 bases; junction bases outside the gene matches: 11. From germline, CDR1 is SGHTA and CDR2 FQGNSA. The CDR3 sequence is 17 residues long. This chain's CDR3 is CASSLEGRRLAGDEQYF. CDR3 nucleotides: TGTGCCAGCAGCTTAGAAGGGAGGAGACTAGCGGGGGATGAGCAGTACTTC.

The chain links TRBV11-3 to TRBJ2-3, with 9 bases matching TRBD1. This CDR3 has 15 amino acids. Per germline, CDR1 SGHNT and CDR2 YENEEA. The trim removed 4 bases at V and 4 bases at J, leaving 6 bases unmatched. The CDR3 loop reads CASSYGTGRSDTQYF. The CDR3 DNA sequence: TGTGCCAGCAGCTACGGGACAGGGAGGTCAGATACGCAGTATTTT.

The chain combines TRBV5-8 with TRBJ2-5, with D tentatively TRBD1 (7 bases). CDR1 and CDR2 (germline): SGHTS, YDEGEE. Trimming shortened V by 5 bases and J by 4 bases, and 12 bases separated the two germline ends. The CDR3 is 13 residues long. Here the CDR3 DNA reads TGTGCCAGCAGTCACAGGGGAGGAGAGACCCAGTACTTC. Amino acid sequence: CASSHRGGETQYF.

This rearrangement joins TRBV28 to TRBJ1-2; D uncertain. Trimming left V 6 bases short and J 5 bases short, with 7 bases between. The length of the CDR3 is 11 residues. Germline V gene data show CDR1 as MDHEN and CDR2 as SYDVKM. CDR3 residues: CASRALYGYTF. The DNA for the CDR3 is TGTGCCAGCAGGGCCTTATATGGCTACACCTTC.

The chain joins TRBV4-2 to TRBJ2-2, with TRBD1 as a possible D gene (5 bases). Trimming pared 1 base from V and 0 bases from J, leaving 12 bases between. The CDR3 length is 17 residues. Germline V lookup: CDR1 LGHNA, CDR2 YNFKEQ. CDR3 DNA sequence: TGTGCCAGCAGCCAAGGGGTTCAGGGTGCGAACACCGGGGAGCTGTTTTTT. Encoded protein: CASSQGVQGANTGELFF.